This TCR beta chain appears in the sequencing data of a study of PD-1 blockade in classical Hodgkin lymphoma. This CDR3 has 14 residues. Trimming pared 3 bases from V and 5 bases from J, leaving 14 bases between. Germline lookup yields CDR1 MGHDK and CDR2 SYGVNS. This sample's time point: newly diagnosed, previously untreated cHL patient sample. This clone has just a few counts. Its specificity is not known. Study findings and constraints: Before treatment, TCR diversity in newly diagnosed patients was reportedly lower than in healthy donors.

Some clones are missing from TCRdb's copy, which holds only in-frame ones; the method was immunoSEQ multiplex PCR. The sample gives roughly 70,000 clones, about 93% of which show up once; about 2.6% is in the top ten. This TCR derives from a human donor with classical Hodgkin lymphoma. Sequencing was performed on peripheral blood mononuclear cells (PBMCs). The V gene is TRBV25-1, the J gene TRBJ2-7; D uncertain. The CDR3 coding sequence is TGTGCCAGCAGTGACCACCCTCCATCGGACGAGCAGTACTTC. This codes for CASSDHPPSDEQYF.